This T cell receptor (beta chain) was captured in a study of T cells in Graves' hyperthyroidism and ophthalmopathy. The study, taken as a whole, reports: Onset of ophthalmopathy came a median roughly 6.9 months after the model predicted it.

Exclusions: uncontrolled infection, other autoimmune disease, pregnancy, lactation. Thyroid ultrasound and orbital computed tomography, with clinical symptoms and serum thyroxine and TRAb, informed diagnoses. Amplified TCR beta CDR3 regions derived from RNA transcripts. The HTBI set primed first-round TCR CDR3 RT-PCR. TCRdb reanalysed the multiplex PCR reads using MiXCR and keeps one entry per CDR3 protein. The sample lists around 340,000 distinct CDR3 sequences, about 17% seen once, with 30% to 40% in the top ten. This clonotype was observed many times. What it binds is unknown. The CDR3 has 15 amino acids. Trimming removed 0 bases at V and 3 bases at J, with 12 bases between. CDR1 is SEHNR and CDR2 is FQNEAQ in the germline V gene (reference sequence).

The chain uses TRBV7-9 and TRBJ2-7, with a possible D match to TRBD1 (6 bases). This TCR came from a woman aged 30 to 39 with Graves' hyperthyroidism that later progressed to Graves' ophthalmopathy. Material for sequencing was blood. This CDR3 is CASSLASGHNYEQYF. CDR3 nucleotide sequence: TGTGCCAGCAGCTTAGCGTCGGGACATAACTACGAGCAGTACTTC.